The 30 T cell receptor beta chains below were found in one sample sequenced in a study of blood T cell repertoires in COVID-19 (dated by TCRdb to about 2020). Library generation was performed with the immunoSEQ multiplex PCR assay. TCRdb took over this immuneACCESS table, retaining in-frame rearrangements with V and J assigned. Such tables are incomplete; in checked studies, under half of the missing clones stem from an unresolved V gene, and the remainder is unexplained. The sample table shows around 160,000 clones, and 75% to 90% are seen once. 13% of the sample lies in the top ten. The material sequenced was peripheral blood. These receptors were collected from a man aged 18-30 years with COVID-19, enrolled during active disease.

This clone was found a few times. This sequence joins TRBV21-1 and TRBJ1-2; TRBD1, the table's D call, was not compared with the DNA. TRBV21-1 is assigned pseudogene status. The CDR3 covers 12 residues. The chain's CDR3 is CASSKAQYGYTF. The DNA for the CDR3 is TGTGCCAGCAGCAAAGCACAGTATGGCTACACCTTC.

This chain links TRBV5-6 with TRBJ2-7; the D is unclear. The CDR3 has 15 residues. Trimming left V 1 base short and J 1 base short, with 12 bases between. Germline V gene sequence: CDR1 SGHDT, CDR2 YYEEEE. The CDR3: CASSLLRIGSYEQYF. DNA of the CDR3: TGTGCCAGCAGCTTGTTACGGATCGGGTCCTACGAGCAGTACTTC.

The chain combines TRBV7-9 with TRBJ2-1, with 8 bases fitting TRBD1. Looked up from germline, CDR1 is SEHNR and CDR2 is FQNEAQ (reference sequence). V shed 4 bases and J 4 bases; nucleotides not matched to a gene: 12. CDR3 length: 17 amino acids. CDR3 sequence reads: CASSSGLGQEKYNEQFF. The CDR3 nucleotides read TGTGCCAGCAGCTCCGGCCTGGGACAGGAGAAATACAATGAGCAGTTCTTC. Complete variable domain (other parts from reference TRBV7-9 and TRBJ2-1): DTGVSQNPRHKITKRGQNVTFRCDPISEHNRLYWYRQTLGQGPEFLTYFQNEAQLEKSRLLSDRFSAERPKGSFSTLEIQRTEQGDSAMYLCASSSGLGQEKYNEQFFGPGTRLTVL.

The chain uses TRBV5-6 and TRBJ1-1; no clear D gene. V was shortened by 3 bases and J by 5 bases, with 14 bases between the two germline ends. This CDR3 contains 14 residues. The germline V gene has CDR1 SGHDT and CDR2 YYEEEE. The CDR3 protein is CASSSPPSGTEAFF. The CDR3 DNA sequence: TGTGCCAGCAGCTCCCCTCCCAGCGGAACTGAAGCTTTCTTT. Combining the CDR3 with reference TRBV5-6 and TRBJ1-1 gives the whole variable domain DAGVTQSPTHLIKTRGQQVTLRCSPKSGHDTVSWYQQALGQGPQFIFQYYEEEERQRGNFPDRFSGHQFPNYSSELNVNALLLGDSALYLCASSSPPSGTEAFFGQGTRLTVV.

The chain joins TRBV5-4 to TRBJ2-1; 9 bases agree with TRBD2. The J segment lost 4 bases and the V segment lost 5 bases, leaving 13 bases of the junction unmatched. The CDR3 length is 17 residues. In germline, CDR1 is SGHNT, CDR2 YYREEE (reference sequence). CDR3 protein: CASSRRALAGPYNEQFF. The CDR3 DNA sequence: TGTGCCAGCAGTCGTAGGGCGCTAGCGGGACCTTACAATGAGCAGTTCTTC. The entire variable domain, with the rest obtained from reference TRBV5-4 and TRBJ2-1, is as follows: ETGVTQSPTHLIKTRGQQVTLRCSSQSGHNTVSWYQQALGQGPQFIFQYYREEENGRGNFPPRFSGLQFPNYSSELNVNALELDDSALYLCASSRRALAGPYNEQFFGPGTRLTVL.

This clone showed up just a few times. The J gene is TRBJ2-5, the V gene TRBV4-2, with TRBD1 identical over 7 bases. Trimming at V came to 0 bases and at J to 1 base, leaving 2 bases not matched to a gene. Germline lookup yields CDR1 LGHNA and CDR2 YNFKEQ. This CDR3 region has 15 residues. CDR3 sequence reads: CASSQDGTVQETQYF. The CDR3, as DNA: TGTGCCAGCAGCCAAGATGGGACAGTCCAAGAGACCCAGTACTTC.

The genes are TRBV27 and TRBJ2-1; 9 nucleotides line up with TRBD2. V shed 0 bases, J shed 2 bases, and the junction held 11 bases outside the gene matches. Germline CDR1 is MNHEY and CDR2 is SMNVEV (reference sequence). The CDR3 spans 19 residues. The CDR3 nucleotides are TGTGCCAGCAGTTTATCGAAGAGTTCTGGCGGGAGGGCCTACAATGAGCAGTTCTTC. Protein sequence: CASSLSKSSGGRAYNEQFF.

This chain connects TRBV28 to TRBJ1-3; the match to TRBD1 covers 9 bases. The V gene end was trimmed by 8 bases and the J gene end by 3 bases; junction bases not matched to a gene: 11. The germline V gene encodes CDR1 MDHEN and CDR2 SYDVKM. The CDR3 extends over 16 amino acids. The CDR3 here is CASRSPTGGYGNTIYF. The CDR3 DNA is TGTGCCAGCCGCAGCCCGACAGGGGGTTATGGAAACACCATATATTTT.

The chain is built from TRBV28 and TRBJ2-1; D may be TRBD1 (5 bases). There are 13 residues in the CDR3. Germline V gene data show CDR1 as MDHEN and CDR2 as SYDVKM. The V and J ends lost 4 bases and 7 bases respectively, with 11 bases between them. This CDR3 reads CASSSIGQNEQFF. CDR3 DNA: TGTGCCAGCAGTTCAATCGGACAAAATGAGCAGTTCTTC.

The gene calls are TRBV3-1 (or the pseudogene TRBV3-2) and TRBJ2-2; D possibly corresponds to TRBD1 (5 bases). The CDR3 has 15 residues. The germline V and J ends were trimmed by 8 bases and 1 base, with 14 bases remaining between them. The germline gives CDR1 LGHDT, CDR2 YNNKEL (reference sequence). The CDR3 loop reads CASRGAERNTGELFF. The CDR3 DNA reads TGTGCCAGCCGTGGGGCGGAGCGGAACACCGGGGAGCTGTTTTTT.

CDR3 nucleotide sequence: TGTGCCAGCAGCTTGGACAGGGGGTCCGGACCCGGGGAGCTGTTTTTT. It specifies CASSLDRGSGPGELFF. The gene calls are TRBV5-6 and TRBJ2-2, with 8 bases matching TRBD1. In germline, CDR1 is SGHDT, CDR2 YYEEEE. CDR3 length: 16 residues. V lost 0 bases to trimming and J lost 6 bases; unmatched junction nucleotides: 7. Drawing the rest from reference TRBV5-6 and TRBJ2-2, the complete variable domain is DAGVTQSPTHLIKTRGQQVTLRCSPKSGHDTVSWYQQALGQGPQFIFQYYEEEERQRGNFPDRFSGHQFPNYSSELNVNALLLGDSALYLCASSLDRGSGPGELFFGEGSRLTVL.

This chain joins TRBV10-3 and TRBJ1-1, with TRBD1 as a possible D gene (5 bases). With 4 bases removed from V and 7 bases from J, the gap between germline ends came to 10 bases. The germline V gene encodes CDR1 ENHRY and CDR2 SYGVKD. This CDR3 comprises 12 residues. This CDR3 is CAISAGNFEAFF. As DNA, the CDR3 is TGTGCCATCAGTGCAGGGAATTTTGAAGCTTTCTTT.

CDR3 amino acids: CASSLVSGANYGYTF. The CDR3 DNA reads TGTGCCAGCAGTTTAGTTTCGGGTGCTAACTATGGCTACACCTTC. This chain uses TRBV28 with TRBJ1-2; D is unclear. This CDR3 comprises 15 residues. Germline CDR1 and CDR2: MDHEN and SYDVKM. V dropped 2 bases and J dropped 0 bases, with 10 bases sitting between them.

The V gene is TRBV5-1, the J gene TRBJ2-2, with D possibly TRBD1 on 5 matching bases. The CDR3 is 15 residues long. Germline CDR1 reads SGHRS; CDR2 reads YFSETQ. V gave up 0 bases and J gave up 1 base, with 7 bases separating them. The DNA of the CDR3 is TGCGCCAGCAGCTTGGTTGACAGGAACACCGGGGAGCTGTTTTTT. It encodes CASSLVDRNTGELFF.

The chain combines TRBV30 with TRBJ2-3; 15 positions agree with TRBD2. The CDR3 has 16 amino acids. J was trimmed by 5 bases and V by 0 bases; bases with no gene match: 3. Per germline, CDR1 GTSNPN and CDR2 SVGIG (reference sequence). DNA of the CDR3: TGTGCCTGGAGTGTCGGACTAGCGGGAGGGGGAGATACGCAGTATTTT. It encodes CAWSVGLAGGGDTQYF.

V and J are TRBV4-3 and TRBJ2-1; TRBD2 matches at 13 bases. V lost 1 base and J lost 3; bases outside the gene matches: 0. The CDR3 extends over 16 amino acids. Germline V gives CDR1 LGHNA, CDR2 YSLEER. In nucleotides, the CDR3 is TGCGCCAGCAGCCAAGGACTAGCGGGAGGCTACAATGAGCAGTTCTTC. It is translated as CASSQGLAGGYNEQFF.

V and J are TRBV28 and TRBJ2-7, with 10 bases that match TRBD2. Trimming took 2 bases from V and 3 from J; bases not matched to a gene: 7. This CDR3 spans 16 amino acids. Germline V CDR1 and CDR2: MDHEN, SYDVKM. CDR3 amino acids: CASSLELAGADYEQYF. In DNA, the CDR3 is TGTGCCAGCAGTTTAGAGCTAGCGGGAGCTGACTACGAGCAGTACTTC.

The J gene is TRBJ2-1, the V gene TRBV5-4, with TRBD2 identical over 9 bases. The V gene's germline CDR1 is SGHNT and CDR2 YYREEE (reference sequence). The CDR3 has 16 amino acids. The junction had 5 bases not matched to a gene; V was cut back by 0 bases and J by 4 bases. The CDR3 DNA reads TGTGCCAGCAGCTTGGGGCGGGAGGGCAGTTACAATGAGCAGTTCTTC. It encodes CASSLGREGSYNEQFF.

The sample holds a few counts of this clone. V is TRBV5-6 and J is TRBJ2-7, with D perhaps TRBD2 (6 bases). The CDR3 covers 13 residues. V was clipped by 4 bases and J by 3 bases, with 11 bases between them. The germline gives CDR1 SGHDT, CDR2 YYEEEE. This CDR3 is CASSPNGGYEQYF. Here the CDR3 DNA reads TGTGCCAGCAGCCCAAACGGGGGCTACGAGCAGTACTTC.

This CDR3 is CASSAGDSSYEQYF. DNA for the CDR3: TGCGCCAGCAGCGCCGGGGATAGCTCCTACGAGCAGTACTTC. The V gene is TRBV5-1, the J gene TRBJ2-7; TRBD2 might be the D (5 bases). Trimming took off 4 bases at V and 0 bases at J, with 11 bases between the two ends. The length of the CDR3 is 14 residues. CDR1 is SGHRS and CDR2 is YFSETQ in the germline V gene.

V and J are TRBV3-1 (or the pseudogene TRBV3-2) and TRBJ2-7; possible D gene TRBD2, 6 bases. Looked up from germline, CDR1 is LGHDT and CDR2 is YNNKEL (reference sequence). Trimming cost V 6 bases and J 3 bases, with 18 bases left between them. This CDR3 has 15 residues. The CDR3 DNA is TGTGCCAGCAGGTTCTCCGGGACTTATAGCTACGAGCAGTACTTC. Its protein product is CASRFSGTYSYEQYF.

DNA for the CDR3: TGTGCCAGCAGCGCAGCATGGGGGCGAAAAGGAAACACCATATATTTT. This gives the protein CASSAAWGRKGNTIYF. The chain has TRBV2 and TRBJ1-3, with a possible D match to TRBD1 (6 bases). CDR1 is SNHLY, CDR2 FYNNEI, per germline. Between the trimmed V and J ends, which lost 6 bases and 4 bases, there was a span of 19 bases. CDR3 size: 16 residues.

CDR3 amino acids: CASSSRQNNSPLHF. In nucleotides, the CDR3 is TGTGCCAGCAGTTCGCGACAGAATAATTCACCCCTCCACTTT. The chain carries TRBV6-6 and TRBJ1-6; weak D call: TRBD1 (5 bases). V gave up 4 bases and J gave up 5 bases, with 9 bases separating them. The CDR3 has 14 amino acids. Germline values: CDR1 MNHNY, CDR2 SVGAGI (reference sequence).

The J gene is TRBJ1-5, the V gene TRBV24-1, with D unresolved. Between the trimmed V and J ends, which lost 0 bases and 4 bases, there was a span of 9 bases. CDR1 and CDR2 from the germline V gene are KGHDR and SFDVKD. The CDR3 loop spans 15 amino acids. The CDR3 spells CATSDLKSGNQPQHF. In DNA form, the CDR3 reads TGTGCCACCAGTGATTTGAAAAGCGGAAATCAGCCCCAGCATTTT.

This rearrangement joins TRBV28 to TRBJ2-1, with 9 bases identical to TRBD2. The CDR3 length is 14 residues. Germline assignment: CDR1 MDHEN and CDR2 SYDVKM. Germline trimming cut 4 bases from V and 9 bases from J; bases unmatched to any gene: 7. Here the CDR3 reads CASSSSGTWAEQFF. The CDR3 coding sequence is TGTGCCAGCAGTTCTAGCGGGACCTGGGCTGAGCAGTTCTTC.

The J gene is TRBJ1-6, the V gene TRBV28; D is perhaps TRBD1 (5 bases). V shed 5 bases and J shed 10 bases, with 15 bases lying between them. The length of the CDR3 is 14 residues. The germline V gene has CDR1 MDHEN and CDR2 SYDVKM. Here the CDR3 reads CASSRREGRSPLHF. In nucleotides, the CDR3 is TGTGCCAGCAGTCGCCGGGAGGGGCGGTCACCCCTCCACTTT.

This chain connects TRBV9 to TRBJ2-1, with TRBD2 identical over 7 bases. This CDR3 region has 14 residues. CDR1 is SGDLS and CDR2 is YYNGEE in the germline V gene. After removal of 0 bases from V and 8 bases from J, the junction contained 5 bases not matched to a gene. The CDR3 DNA is TGTGCCAGCAGCGTAGGGGAGGGGAGGCATGAGCAGTTCTTC. Translation: CASSVGEGRHEQFF.

A single count supports this clone. The V call is TRBV3-1 (or the pseudogene TRBV3-2), the J call TRBJ2-5; 9 nucleotides agree with TRBD2. The CDR3 has 16 amino acids. The germline gives CDR1 LGHDT, CDR2 YNNKEL (reference sequence). V was pared by 5 bases and J by 1 base, with 8 bases of the junction left unmatched. The CDR3 region is CASSGASTSGQETQYF. CDR3 nucleotide sequence: TGTGCCAGCAGCGGCGCCTCGACTAGCGGCCAAGAGACCCAGTACTTC.

The CDR3 sequence: CASSVRTGQLTDTQYF. The CDR3 region has the DNA TGTGCCAGCAGCGTTCGGACAGGACAACTCACAGATACGCAGTATTTT. The chain carries TRBV5-5 and TRBJ2-3, with 7 bases aligning to TRBD1. The germline gives CDR1 SGHKS, CDR2 YYEKEE (reference sequence). This CDR3 contains 16 residues. V shed 4 bases and J 2 bases; nucleotides not matched to a gene: 10.

This chain joins TRBV7-2 and TRBJ2-2; TRBD1 agrees at 9 bases. Trimming cost V 5 bases and J 5 bases; bases outside gene matches: 6. CDR3 length equals 15 residues. CDR1 is SGHTA and CDR2 is FQGNSA in the germline V gene. This CDR3 is CASSEQGAGTGELFF. The CDR3 DNA sequence: TGTGCCAGCAGCGAACAGGGGGCGGGGACCGGGGAGCTGTTTTTT.